This T cell receptor beta chain is drawn from a study of T cell repertoires in cytomegalovirus infection. This clonotype has only a few counts. Antigen: not known. Each CDR3 protein is one row after TCRdb ran MiXCR on the reads. The table includes just under 550,000 distinct CDR3 sequences, about 25% detected once. General study points: HLA-C-restricted TCR beta clonotypes specific for CMV led the ex vivo response.

The length of the CDR3 is 17 residues. Trimming removed 0 bases at V and 2 bases at J, with 15 bases between. Per germline, CDR1 LGHNA and CDR2 YSLEER. The receptor's source is a human donor in good health (CMV status not recorded). Some clones in this sample may be carry-over from other donors' samples. Sequenced material: PBMCs. The J gene is TRBJ2-3, the V gene TRBV4-3; D not resolved. CDR3 DNA: TGCGCCAGCAGCCAAGATCTCCCGGAGTATAACACAGATACGCAGTATTTT. As protein: CASSQDLPEYNTDTQYF.